A single sample gave rise to the 12 T cell receptor beta chains below, sequenced in a study of blood T cell repertoires in COVID-19. The repertoire was sequenced with immunoSEQ multiplex PCR; TCRdb's copy has only in-frame clones and lacks some. The table includes some 150,000 clones, more than 70% detected once. The sequenced sample consisted of peripheral blood. These receptors came from a human donor in a cohort sampled during active COVID-19.

V gene TRBV9 combines with J gene TRBJ2-3; 7 bases align to TRBD2. J lost 3 bases, V lost 0 bases, and 7 bases had no gene match. There are 16 residues in the CDR3. Germline V gene data show CDR1 as SGDLS and CDR2 as YYNGEE. As DNA, the CDR3 is TGTGCCAGCAGCGTAGACCCGGGGGGTACGACAGATACGCAGTATTTT. It encodes CASSVDPGGTTDTQYF.

The rearrangement joins TRBV5-4 to TRBJ1-2, with a possible D match to TRBD1 (6 bases). With 3 bases removed from V and 8 bases from J, the gap between germline ends came to 17 bases. CDR1 and CDR2 (germline): SGHNT, YYREEE (reference sequence). This CDR3 contains 14 residues. CDR3 in DNA: TGTGCCAGCAGCTCCTTACAGGGCCGCGGGGGCTACACCTTC. It yields the protein CASSSLQGRGGYTF.

The genes are TRBV19 and TRBJ1-1, with D perhaps matching TRBD1 (5 bases). CDR3 length: 13 amino acids. V was shortened by 3 bases and J by 8 bases, with 13 bases between the two germline ends. The V gene's germline CDR1 is LNHDA and CDR2 SQIVND (reference sequence). CDR3 in amino acids: CASSISTVNEAFF. As DNA, the CDR3 is TGTGCCAGTAGTATCTCGACAGTCAACGAAGCTTTCTTT.

This chain links TRBV6-5 with TRBJ1-5; 7 positions agree with TRBD1. Germline CDR1 is MNHEY and CDR2 is SVGAGI. CDR3 length: 15 amino acids. The V segment lost 4 bases and the J segment 0 bases; nucleotides outside the gene matches: 3. The chain's CDR3 is CASSLGQYSNQPQHF. The CDR3, as DNA: TGTGCCAGCAGTTTGGGACAGTATAGCAATCAGCCCCAGCATTTT.

This rearrangement joins TRBV6-6 to TRBJ2-1; TRBD2 matches 9 bases. The ends lost 9 bases at V and 5 bases at J; junction bases unmatched: 8. The CDR3 totals 14 residues. Germline V lookup: CDR1 MNHNY, CDR2 SVGAGI (reference sequence). The CDR3 loop is CASVGGLADNEQFF. Written as DNA, the CDR3 is TGTGCCAGTGTGGGGGGACTAGCAGACAATGAGCAGTTCTTC.

This rearrangement joins TRBV4-1 to TRBJ2-3; 10 nucleotides agree with TRBD2. Unmatched junction bases numbered 4, after V lost 2 bases and J lost 2 bases. Germline lookup yields CDR1 MGHRA and CDR2 YSYEKL. The CDR3 has 16 amino acids. CDR3 DNA: TGCGCCAGCAGCCAAAGGGGACTAGCGAACACAGATACGCAGTATTTT. Protein: CASSQRGLANTDTQYF.

The table lists this clone with a few counts. The chain couples TRBV10-3 to TRBJ1-2; 10 nucleotides align to TRBD1. With 2 bases clipped from V and 8 bases from J, the junction kept 11 bases outside the gene matches. CDR3 length: 16 amino acids. The germline V gene has CDR1 ENHRY and CDR2 SYGVKD. The CDR3 reads CAISEGRGDRGLGYTF. The CDR3 region has the DNA TGTGCCATCAGTGAGGGAAGAGGCGACAGGGGGCTGGGCTACACCTTC.

The rearrangement uses TRBV7-6 and TRBJ1-6; 9 bases fit TRBD1. Germline values: CDR1 SGHVS, CDR2 FNYEAQ. CDR3 length equals 14 residues. V gave up 4 bases and J gave up 9 bases; unmatched junction bases: 4. The CDR3 here is CASSSGQGTSPLHF. For the CDR3, the DNA is TGTGCCAGCAGCTCGGGACAGGGTACTTCACCCCTCCACTTT.

The V call is TRBV10-3, the J call TRBJ1-1, with D possibly being TRBD1 (5 bases). V gave up 6 bases and J gave up 0 bases, with 8 bases separating them. Germline assignment: CDR1 ENHRY and CDR2 SYGVKD. The CDR3 totals 13 residues. The CDR3 DNA is TGTGCCATCAGCAGGGTAATGAACACTGAAGCTTTCTTT. Its protein is CAISRVMNTEAFF.

V usage is TRBV18 and J usage is TRBJ2-1, with 9 bases that match TRBD2. J lost 0 bases, V lost 1 base, and 7 bases had no gene match. The germline CDR1 and CDR2 sequences are KGHSH and LQKENI. This CDR3 spans 18 amino acids. The CDR3 loop reads CASSPLPSGASSYNEQFF. The CDR3 DNA sequence: TGTGCCAGCTCACCACTGCCTAGCGGGGCTAGCTCCTACAATGAGCAGTTCTTC.

This chain joins TRBV12-3 or TRBV12-4 and TRBJ2-1; tentatively, D is TRBD2 (6 bases). V shed 0 bases and J shed 6 bases, with 6 bases lying between them. The CDR3 totals 13 residues. CDR3 nucleotides: TGTGCCAGCAGTTTAGCGCGGGGCAATGAGCAGTTCTTC. Translated: CASSLARGNEQFF.

This clone turned up a few times. The chain joins TRBV4-1 to TRBJ1-2; D ambiguous. This CDR3 is built from 16 residues. In germline, CDR1 is MGHRA, CDR2 YSYEKL. V was clipped by 0 bases and J by 8 bases, with 19 bases between them. CDR3 coding DNA: TGCGCCAGCAGCCAAGAGTTGGCAACAGTTATAGGCGGCTACACCTTC. It codes for CASSQELATVIGGYTF.